This T cell receptor beta chain was obtained from a study of cytotoxic CD8 clonotypes in ibrutinib-treated CLL. Study-level information: Among the samples, the mean was approximately 250,000 productive templates and some 100,000 productive rearrangements.

Per germline, CDR1 MRHNA and CDR2 SNTAGT. J gave up 3 bases and V 4 bases, and 15 bases lay outside the gene matches. The CDR3 is 19 residues long. General study findings and limits: Baseline levels were approached again at progression, after clonality had risen at ibrutinib response. With treatment, public clonotypes, which were uncommon, either contracted or remained stable. Starting clonality was above that of age-matched healthy donors and tracked circulating CD8+ T-cell counts.

Method: immunoSEQ multiplex PCR; TCRdb's copy keeps in-frame clones and lacks some. Here the sample spans around 92,000 clones, 70% to 80% being singletons. With respect to this clone: Its target is not known.

The clonotype was recovered from a human donor with chronic lymphocytic leukemia. The sequences come from PBMCs, collected after 24 months of ibrutinib treatment. V and J are TRBV6-4 and TRBJ2-1; 10 nucleotides agree with TRBD2. The CDR3 loop reads CASSAVGLAGVNSYNEQFF. DNA of the CDR3: TGTGCCAGCAGTGCCGTTGGGCTAGCGGGAGTAAATAGCTACAATGAGCAGTTCTTC.